Below are 25 T cell receptor beta chains sequenced from a single sample in a study of blood T cell repertoires in COVID-19. TCRdb's table, derived via immunoSEQ multiplex PCR, lists solely in-frame clones and lacks some. In the table there are 63,000 or so clones, about 85% of which are singletons. The sequencing input was peripheral blood. These TCRs come from a man aged 65-85 years with active COVID-19.

This rearrangement joins TRBV5-5 to TRBJ1-5; TRBD1 matches at 7 bases. After removal of 4 bases from V and 3 bases from J, the junction contained 7 bases not matched to a gene. Germline lookup yields CDR1 SGHKS and CDR2 YYEKEE (reference sequence). The CDR3 totals 15 residues. CDR3 nucleotides: TGTGCCAGCAGCACGGGACAGTCGTACAATCAGCCCCAGCATTTT. Translating gives CASSTGQSYNQPQHF.

This clone occurred a few times. This rearrangement joins TRBV11-3 to TRBJ2-2; 7 bases match TRBD1. The CDR3 runs to 14 residues. The germline CDR1 and CDR2 sequences are SGHNT and YENEEA. With 5 bases clipped from V and 4 bases from J, the junction kept 4 bases outside the gene matches. CDR3 region: CASSPDRATGELFF. CDR3 in DNA: TGTGCCAGCAGCCCCGACAGGGCCACCGGGGAGCTGTTTTTT.

A few counts support this clone. The chain combines TRBV20-1 with TRBJ2-7, with TRBD1 matching 10 bases. From germline, CDR1 is DFQATT and CDR2 SNEGSKA (reference sequence). The CDR3 is 11 residues long. V trimming: 4 bases; J trimming: 11 bases; junction bases outside the gene matches: 5. In DNA form, the CDR3 reads TGCAGTGCTACCACCGGACAGGGGGAGTACTTC. It encodes CSATTGQGEYF.

J is TRBJ2-2 and V is TRBV5-6; no definite D call. Germline CDR1 is SGHDT and CDR2 is YYEEEE. V was trimmed by 4 bases and J by 6 bases, leaving 10 bases between them. The CDR3 loop spans 13 amino acids. CDR3 DNA sequence: TGTGCCAGCAGCCGAGTGGCGGCCGGGGAGCTGTTTTTT. This sequence encodes CASSRVAAGELFF.

CDR3 sequence (DNA): TGTGCCAGCAGCCCGGGGTGGTTGGCGGAGACCCAGTACTTC. Amino acid sequence: CASSPGWLAETQYF. The chain combines TRBV11-2 with TRBJ2-5, with D perhaps TRBD2 (5 bases). The length of the CDR3 is 14 residues. CDR1 SGHAT and CDR2 FQNNGV come from the germline V gene. The V end lost 5 bases, the J end lost 5 bases, and 15 bases lay between the germline ends.

This chain connects TRBV7-9 to TRBJ2-5; TRBD2 might be the D (5 bases). Looked up from germline, CDR1 is SEHNR and CDR2 is FQNEAQ (reference sequence). CDR3 length: 13 residues. Trimming removed 3 bases from V and 4 bases from J, with 9 bases in between. The CDR3 here is CASSFGSGETQYF. CDR3 bases: TGTGCCAGCAGCTTTGGCAGCGGAGAGACCCAGTACTTC. Full variable domain (remainder filled in from reference TRBV7-9 and TRBJ2-5): DTGVSQNPRHKITKRGQNVTFRCDPISEHNRLYWYRQTLGQGPEFLTYFQNEAQLEKSRLLSDRFSAERPKGSFSTLEIQRTEQGDSAMYLCASSFGSGETQYFGPGTRLLVL.

The chain combines TRBV6-6 with TRBJ2-7, with D possibly matching TRBD2 (6 bases). Germline V lookup: CDR1 MNHNY, CDR2 SVGAGI (reference sequence). The CDR3 extends over 16 amino acids. The V end was cut by 6 bases, the J end by 6 bases, with 24 bases between. CDR3 sequence reads: CASSPKPTGTGGEQYF. The CDR3, as DNA: TGTGCCAGCAGCCCCAAACCGACCGGGACTGGGGGCGAGCAGTACTTC.

The J gene is TRBJ2-1, the V gene TRBV10-3, with 8 bases aligning to TRBD2. Germline-derived CDR1 and CDR2 are ENHRY and SYGVKD. CDR3 length: 15 amino acids. The ends lost 5 bases at V and 6 bases at J; junction bases unmatched: 9. The CDR3 spells CAISPREGGFNEQFF. The CDR3 region has the DNA TGTGCCATCAGTCCCCGGGAGGGAGGGTTCAATGAGCAGTTCTTC.

This chain joins TRBV5-4 and TRBJ2-3; D may be TRBD2 (5 bases). Looked up from germline, CDR1 is SGHNT and CDR2 is YYREEE (reference sequence). V lost 8 bases and J 3 bases, leaving 13 bases between the germline ends. The CDR3 sequence is 13 residues long. Here the CDR3 DNA reads TGTGCCAGGTCGGCGGGCCCAACAGATACGCAGTATTTT. It encodes CARSAGPTDTQYF. The full variable domain, with the rest looked up from reference TRBV5-4 and TRBJ2-3, is ETGVTQSPTHLIKTRGQQVTLRCSSQSGHNTVSWYQQALGQGPQFIFQYYREEENGRGNFPPRFSGLQFPNYSSELNVNALELDDSALYLCARSAGPTDTQYFGPGTRLTVL.

This sequence joins TRBV4-3 and TRBJ2-1, with D tentatively TRBD2 (6 bases). V was shortened by 0 bases and J by 0 bases, with 12 bases between the two germline ends. Germline V CDR1 and CDR2: LGHNA, YSLEER. There are 17 residues in the CDR3. This CDR3 reads CASSQDVTGSSYNEQFF. The CDR3 region has the DNA TGCGCCAGCAGCCAAGATGTGACCGGGAGCTCCTACAATGAGCAGTTCTTC.

CDR3 DNA: TGCAGTGCTAGTCGGCAGGGGACGGATCAGCCCCAGCATTTT. Residues: CSASRQGTDQPQHF. The V call is TRBV20-1, the J call TRBJ1-5, with D possibly matching TRBD1 (6 bases). Germline assignment: CDR1 DFQATT and CDR2 SNEGSKA (reference sequence). V lost 3 bases and J lost 5, with 14 bases in between. The CDR3 loop spans 14 amino acids.

The chain couples TRBV7-9 to TRBJ2-7; 8 positions match TRBD2. The junction had 8 bases not matched to a gene; V was cut back by 1 base and J by 3 bases. Per germline, CDR1 SEHNR and CDR2 FQNEAQ (reference sequence). The CDR3 totals 16 residues. The CDR3, as DNA: TGTGCCAGCAGCTTAGGTCAGCGGGGGACTAGCTACGAGCAGTACTTC. Translated: CASSLGQRGTSYEQYF.

V usage is TRBV6-5 and J usage is TRBJ1-1, with 11 bases identical to TRBD1. Trimming cost V 2 bases and J 4 bases; bases outside gene matches: 0. This CDR3 contains 14 residues. Per the germline V gene, CDR1 is MNHEY and CDR2 is SVGAGI. CDR3 coding DNA: TGTGCCAGCAGTTACGGGACAGGGGGCACTGAAGCTTTCTTT. The encoded protein is CASSYGTGGTEAFF.

The V gene is TRBV28, the J gene TRBJ2-5; 9 nucleotides match TRBD1. The length of the CDR3 is 16 residues. The ends lost 5 bases at V and 5 bases at J; junction bases unmatched: 12. Germline CDR1 and CDR2: MDHEN and SYDVKM. The CDR3 spells CASSPQGQGGFETQYF. In nucleotides, the CDR3 is TGTGCCAGCAGTCCCCAGGGACAGGGAGGTTTTGAGACCCAGTACTTC.

The rearrangement links TRBV6-7 to TRBJ2-3; D might be TRBD2 (5 bases). TRBV6-7 is an ORF for which the function is uncertain. The V end was cut by 6 bases, the J end by 14 bases, with 18 bases between. CDR3 length: 12 amino acids. CDR3 in DNA: TGTGCCAGCAGCCCCAACTCTCCACGGGGGTATTTT. It specifies CASSPNSPRGYF.

This rearrangement joins TRBV3-1 (or the pseudogene TRBV3-2) to TRBJ2-2; possibly TRBD2 for D (5 bases). Trimming cost V 4 bases and J 6 bases, with 12 bases left between them. The CDR3 is made up of 14 amino acids. Per the germline V gene, CDR1 is LGHDT and CDR2 is YNNKEL (reference sequence). CDR3 DNA sequence: TGTGCCAGCAGCCTCAACCCGGGATCCGGGGAGCTGTTTTTT. This translates into CASSLNPGSGELFF.

The chain is built from TRBV18 and TRBJ2-5, with 7 bases fitting TRBD1. The CDR3 totals 13 residues. CDR1 and CDR2 from the germline V gene are KGHSH and LQKENI. Losses at the gene ends were 4 bases for V and 2 bases for J; bases not matched to a gene: 1. The CDR3 loop is CASSRDRQETQYF. The CDR3 DNA follows: TGTGCCAGCTCACGGGACAGACAAGAGACCCAGTACTTC.

This rearrangement joins TRBV4-2 to TRBJ1-1; tentatively, D is TRBD1 (5 bases). V was trimmed by 7 bases and J by 1 base, leaving 10 bases between them. Germline V CDR1 and CDR2: LGHNA, YNFKEQ. This CDR3 region has 13 residues. The CDR3, as DNA: TGTGCCAGCACCACGACAGAGAACACTGAAGCTTTCTTT. Translated: CASTTTENTEAFF.

The V call is TRBV2, the J call TRBJ1-5; TRBD1 is a possible D gene (6 bases). The germline V gene has CDR1 SNHLY and CDR2 FYNNEI. The CDR3 runs to 14 residues. V was trimmed by 6 bases and J by 7 bases, leaving 16 bases between them. The CDR3 sequence is CASSEQGLNQPQHF. Written as DNA, the CDR3 is TGTGCCAGCAGCGAACAGGGATTAAACCAGCCCCAGCATTTT.

This clone was recorded once. The chain recombines TRBV6-5 with TRBJ2-5, with a tentative D call TRBD1 (6 bases). Trimming took 2 bases from V and 9 from J, leaving 13 bases between them. Looked up from germline, CDR1 is MNHEY and CDR2 is SVGAGI. The CDR3 consists of 13 residues. The CDR3 is CASSYAAAGAQYF. The CDR3 region has the DNA TGTGCCAGCAGTTACGCCGCGGCAGGGGCCCAGTACTTC.

The chain recombines TRBV5-4 with TRBJ2-5; 8 positions agree with TRBD2. In germline, CDR1 is SGHNT, CDR2 YYREEE (reference sequence). Unmatched junction bases numbered 10, after V lost 4 bases and J lost 5 bases. The CDR3 runs to 15 residues. CDR3 residues: CASSPGGTRVETQYF. Here the CDR3 DNA reads TGTGCCAGCAGCCCGGGGGGGACTAGGGTGGAGACCCAGTACTTC. Full variable domain (rest looked up from reference TRBV5-4 and TRBJ2-5): ETGVTQSPTHLIKTRGQQVTLRCSSQSGHNTVSWYQQALGQGPQFIFQYYREEENGRGNFPPRFSGLQFPNYSSELNVNALELDDSALYLCASSPGGTRVETQYFGPGTRLLVL.

The chain joins TRBV27 to TRBJ2-1; TRBD2 is a possible D gene (7 bases). CDR3 size: 14 residues. Per germline, CDR1 MNHEY and CDR2 SMNVEV (reference sequence). V was pared by 4 bases and J by 7 bases, with 14 bases between. The CDR3 DNA reads as TGTGCCAGCAGTTCCCCCGGGGGGCAAAATGAGCAGTTCTTC. Its protein product is CASSSPGGQNEQFF.

This sequence joins TRBV7-9 and TRBJ1-3, with a possible D match to TRBD1 (5 bases). The germline V gene encodes CDR1 SEHNR and CDR2 FQNEAQ (reference sequence). V lost 5 bases and J lost 0, with 14 bases in between. This CDR3 contains 16 residues. The CDR3 DNA reads as TGTGCCAGCAGCCCCCCGGGGGGGAGCTCTGGAAACACCATATATTTT. Translating it yields CASSPPGGSSGNTIYF. The whole variable domain, filled in from reference TRBV7-9 and TRBJ1-3, reads DTGVSQNPRHKITKRGQNVTFRCDPISEHNRLYWYRQTLGQGPEFLTYFQNEAQLEKSRLLSDRFSAERPKGSFSTLEIQRTEQGDSAMYLCASSPPGGSSGNTIYFGEGSWLTVV.

This chain uses TRBV19 with TRBJ2-7; 7 nucleotides line up with TRBD2. The V segment lost 6 bases and the J segment 0 bases; nucleotides outside the gene matches: 8. The V gene's germline CDR1 is LNHDA and CDR2 SQIVND (reference sequence). The CDR3 has 15 residues. CDR3 sequence (DNA): TGTGCCAGTAGCCCCCGGGGAGGGAGCTCCTACGAGCAGTACTTC. It encodes CASSPRGGSSYEQYF.

The chain combines TRBV24-1 with TRBJ2-1; a possible D gene is TRBD2 (6 bases). V was shortened by 6 bases and J by 3 bases, with 8 bases between the two germline ends. CDR1 and CDR2 from the germline V gene are KGHDR and SFDVKD. The CDR3 runs 13 residues. The CDR3 spells CATSPAGYNEQFF. CDR3 in DNA: TGTGCCACCAGTCCAGCGGGCTACAATGAGCAGTTCTTC.